Described below is a single T cell receptor beta chain sequence and its context. No antigen is known for it. The CDR3 spans 14 residues. Germline CDR1 reads SQVTM; CDR2 reads ANQGSEA. V gave up 5 bases and J gave up 0 bases; unmatched junction bases: 7. This record comes from a study of neoadjuvant anti-PD-1 for oral cavity cancer. Looking at the study overall: Patients mostly received three to four biweekly nivolumab doses at 3 mg/kg before surgery. Whole-study findings and limits: Each response group had just a few patients in TCR analyses.

Profiling relied on immunoSEQ multiplex PCR, and the TCRdb table lists in-frame clones only, not all of them. The sample holds thousands of clones, roughly three quarters seen once. Time point of the sample: after neoadjuvant nivolumab, at surgical resection. These newly diagnosed stage II-IVA oral cavity squamous cell carcinoma patients had no prior systemic or radiation treatment. The sequence derives from a person between 35 and 79 years old with oral cavity squamous cell carcinoma. This chain connects TRBV29-1 to TRBJ2-7, with 7 bases identical to TRBD1. The sequencing used PBMCs, collected after nivolumab (anti-PD-1) treatment. The CDR3 coding sequence is TGCAGCGTTTCCGGGACAGTGAGCTCCTACGAGCAGTACTTC. This gives the protein CSVSGTVSSYEQYF.